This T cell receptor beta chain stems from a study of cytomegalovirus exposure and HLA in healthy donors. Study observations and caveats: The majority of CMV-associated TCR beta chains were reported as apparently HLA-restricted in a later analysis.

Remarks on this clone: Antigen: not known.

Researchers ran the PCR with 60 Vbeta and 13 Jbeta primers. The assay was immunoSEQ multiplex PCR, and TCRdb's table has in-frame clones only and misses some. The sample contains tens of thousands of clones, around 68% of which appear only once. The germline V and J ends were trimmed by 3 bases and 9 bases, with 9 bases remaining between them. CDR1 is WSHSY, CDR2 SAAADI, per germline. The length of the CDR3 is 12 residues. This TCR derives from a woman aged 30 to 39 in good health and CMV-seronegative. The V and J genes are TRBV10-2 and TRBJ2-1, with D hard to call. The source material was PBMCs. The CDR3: CASSEAIGEQFF. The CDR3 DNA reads TGCGCCAGCAGTGAAGCAATCGGTGAGCAGTTCTTC.